This entry concerns a single TCR beta chain. Measured with immunoSEQ multiplex PCR; TCRdb has only the in-frame clones, and not every one. The repertoire holds more than 95,000 clones, with roughly 90% as singletons. These data belong to a study of T cell responses to AZD1222 COVID-19 vaccine. The V end was cut by 0 bases, the J end by 5 bases, with 13 bases between. CDR3 length: 16 amino acids. Germline values: CDR1 KGHSH, CDR2 LQKENI. The material sequenced was peripheral blood, taken on day 0 of AZD1222 vaccination. The receptor comes from an adult in good health. V usage is TRBV18 and J usage is TRBJ1-4; no clear D gene. The CDR3 DNA is TGTGCCAGCTCACCACCCGTCGGCGGGCGGAATGAAAAACTGTTTTTT. It codes for CASSPPVGGRNEKLFF. Together with reference TRBV18 and TRBJ1-4, the CDR3 gives the full variable domain: NAGVMQNPRHLVRRRGQEARLRCSPMKGHSHVYWYRQLPEEGLKFMVYLQKENIIDESGMPKERFSAEFPKEGPSILRIQQVVRGDSAAYFCASSPPVGGRNEKLFFGSGTQLSVL.